The 27 T cell receptor beta chains given below trace back to one sample, sequenced in a study of blood T cell repertoires in COVID-19. Profiled with immunoSEQ multiplex PCR; TCRdb holds only in-frame clones, not every one. The sample includes around 250,000 clones, around four fifths of them seen just once. The sequenced material came from peripheral blood. These receptors all stem from a man older than 75 with acute or convalescent COVID-19.

The rearrangement links TRBV6-1 to TRBJ2-7, with 8 bases lining up with TRBD1. The length of the CDR3 is 18 residues. Looked up from germline, CDR1 is MNHNS and CDR2 is SASEGT. V lost 4 bases to trimming and J lost 1 base; unmatched junction nucleotides: 15. The CDR3 coding sequence is TGTGCCAGCAGTGGAACCGGGACAGGTAGAATCTTTTCCTACGAGCAGTACTTC. The encoded protein is CASSGTGTGRIFSYEQYF.

The CDR3 loop is CATSRDPGLPYNEQFF. The CDR3 nucleotides are TGTGCCACCAGCAGAGATCCAGGACTGCCATACAATGAGCAGTTCTTC. The chain is built from TRBV15 and TRBJ2-1, with TRBD2 as a possible D gene (5 bases). With 0 bases removed from V and 4 bases from J, the gap between germline ends came to 13 bases. CDR1 LNHNV and CDR2 YYDKDF come from the germline V gene (reference sequence). The CDR3 length is 16 residues.

The rearrangement links TRBV14 to TRBJ2-7; TRBD2 matches at 9 bases. The CDR3 is made up of 15 amino acids. V was clipped by 4 bases and J by 1 base; unmatched bases: 5. The V gene's germline CDR1 is SGHDN and CDR2 FVKESK. The CDR3 bases are TGTGCCAGCAGCCTCGCGGCGGGGGGGTCCTACGAGCAGTACTTC. It is translated as CASSLAAGGSYEQYF.

This rearrangement joins TRBV3-1 (or the pseudogene TRBV3-2) to TRBJ2-1; TRBD2 aligns across 11 bases. Germline assignment: CDR1 LGHDT and CDR2 YNNKEL (reference sequence). V was clipped by 4 bases and J by 8 bases; unmatched bases: 7. CDR3 length: 15 amino acids. CDR3 loop: CASSPLAGGRYEQFF. The DNA of the CDR3 is TGTGCCAGCAGCCCCCTAGCGGGAGGCCGGTATGAGCAGTTCTTC.

The chain links TRBV18 to TRBJ2-5; possibly TRBD1 for D (6 bases). V was clipped by 6 bases and J by 2 bases, with 13 bases between them. The CDR3 totals 14 residues. Per germline, CDR1 KGHSH and CDR2 LQKENI. CDR3 residues: CASSLGQRQETQYF. The CDR3 DNA is TGTGCCAGCTCCCTCGGACAGCGGCAAGAGACCCAGTACTTC.

The rearrangement uses TRBV5-1 and TRBJ2-3; TRBD1 matches at 10 bases. V gave up 0 bases and J gave up 5 bases; unmatched junction bases: 6. The CDR3 contains 16 residues. The germline V gene encodes CDR1 SGHRS and CDR2 YFSETQ. The CDR3 DNA follows: TGCGCCAGCAGCTTGGAAGGGACAGGGGCTCAAGATACGCAGTATTTT. As protein: CASSLEGTGAQDTQYF.

This chain joins TRBV10-3 and TRBJ2-1; TRBD2 agrees at 7 bases. The germline CDR1 and CDR2 sequences are ENHRY and SYGVKD. With 7 bases clipped from V and 2 bases from J, the junction kept 8 bases outside the gene matches. The CDR3 is made up of 15 amino acids. The CDR3 region is CAITAGLLTYNEQFF. The CDR3 coding sequence is TGTGCCATCACCGCGGGACTACTCACCTACAATGAGCAGTTCTTC.

J is TRBJ2-7 and V is TRBV10-3; a weak D match, TRBD1 (6 bases). CDR1 ENHRY and CDR2 SYGVKD come from the germline V gene. The ends were cut back, 6 bases at V and 4 bases at J, with 13 bases in the middle. There are 13 residues in the CDR3. DNA for the CDR3: TGTGCCATCAGCCAGGGGCTAGAATACGAGCAGTACTTC. Protein sequence: CAISQGLEYEQYF.

The chain recombines TRBV6-2 or TRBV6-3 with TRBJ1-5, with 8 nucleotides matching TRBD1. The germline V gene encodes CDR1 MNHEY and CDR2 SVGEGT. The CDR3 has 17 amino acids. The trim removed 2 bases at V and 1 base at J, leaving 7 bases unmatched. The CDR3 is CASSYTSGGLSNQPQHF. The DNA for the CDR3 is TGTGCCAGCAGTTACACCTCAGGGGGCCTAAGCAATCAGCCCCAGCATTTT.

This clone appeared a few times. V is TRBV7-8 and J is TRBJ2-7, with 9 bases lining up with TRBD2. This CDR3 contains 14 residues. Trimming took 1 base from V and 7 from J; bases not matched to a gene: 5. Germline CDR1 and CDR2: SGHVS and FQNEAQ. The chain's CDR3 is CASSLGGGAREQYF. The CDR3 nucleotides read TGTGCCAGCAGCTTAGGCGGGGGGGCGCGGGAGCAGTACTTC.

The rearrangement joins TRBV2 to TRBJ1-1; weak D call: TRBD1 (6 bases). The CDR3 has 15 residues. In germline, CDR1 is SNHLY, CDR2 FYNNEI. V was pared by 5 bases and J by 3 bases, with 16 bases between. The CDR3 coding sequence is TGTGCCAGCAGTTCGGGGGGGGCGCAGGACACTGAAGCTTTCTTT. This gives the protein CASSSGGAQDTEAFF. The whole variable domain, remainder taken from reference TRBV2 and TRBJ1-1, is EPEVTQTPSHQVTQMGQEVILRCVPISNHLYFYWYRQILGQKVEFLVSFYNNEISEKSEIFDDQFSVERPDGSNFTLKIRSTKLEDSAMYFCASSSGGAQDTEAFFGQGTRLTVV.

Worth noting for this clone: The sample holds other DNA sequences that translate to the same CDR3. The rearrangement links TRBV5-1 to TRBJ1-1, with D maybe TRBD1 (6 bases). The germline V and J ends were trimmed by 0 bases and 1 base, with 10 bases remaining between them. Germline CDR1 reads SGHRS; CDR2 reads YFSETQ. CDR3 size: 15 residues. CDR3 DNA sequence: TGCGCCAGCAGCTTGGCGGGGGGCCGGAACACTGAAGCTTTCTTT. Translation: CASSLAGGRNTEAFF. Full variable domain (missing parts from reference TRBV5-1 and TRBJ1-1): KAGVTQTPRYLIKTRGQQVTLSCSPISGHRSVSWYQQTPGQGLQFLFEYFSETQRNKGNFPGRFSGRQFSNSRSEMNVSTLELGDSALYLCASSLAGGRNTEAFFGQGTRLTVV.

This clone was picked up a small number of times. The rearrangement joins TRBV6-1 to TRBJ2-7, with a weak D call TRBD1 (5 bases). CDR1 and CDR2 from the germline V gene are MNHNS and SASEGT. V lost 2 bases and J 3 bases, leaving 5 bases between the germline ends. This CDR3 is built from 12 residues. The CDR3 loop is CASSERGYEQYF. CDR3 bases: TGTGCCAGCAGTGAAAGGGGCTACGAGCAGTACTTC.

This clone showed up just once. The V call is TRBV28, the J call TRBJ2-1; no firm D call. The CDR3 sequence is 13 residues long. Germline V gene lookup returns CDR1 MDHEN and CDR2 SYDVKM. V was clipped by 3 bases and J by 8 bases, with 11 bases between them. The CDR3 DNA reads as TGTGCCAGCAGTTTCCCAGTTCTTTATGAGCAGTTCTTC. Its protein is CASSFPVLYEQFF.

The J gene is TRBJ1-4, the V gene TRBV11-2; D not resolved. Trimming shortened V by 0 bases and J by 8 bases, and 13 bases separated the two germline ends. Germline loops: CDR1 SGHAT, CDR2 FQNNGV. CDR3 size: 15 residues. The CDR3 spells CASSLDPEASEKLFF. The CDR3 region has the DNA TGTGCCAGCAGCTTAGATCCGGAAGCGTCGGAAAAACTGTTTTTT.

There are a few counts of this clone. The chain employs TRBV28 and TRBJ2-2; no clear D gene. The germline V gene has CDR1 MDHEN and CDR2 SYDVKM. V dropped 3 bases and J dropped 6 bases, with 5 bases sitting between them. CDR3 size: 12 residues. The CDR3 protein is CASSFFSGELFF. As DNA, the CDR3 is TGTGCCAGCAGTTTTTTCTCCGGGGAGCTGTTTTTT.

DNA for the CDR3: TGTGCCAGCAGCTTAGTTCCAGGGGGCCTGGAGACCCAGTACTTC. This gives the protein CASSLVPGGLETQYF. This rearrangement joins TRBV7-3 to TRBJ2-5; 8 bases are a match to TRBD1. This CDR3 comprises 15 residues. V was clipped by 2 bases and J by 5 bases; unmatched bases: 7. Germline V CDR1 and CDR2: SGHTA, FQGTGA. Full variable domain (rest looked up from reference TRBV7-3 and TRBJ2-5): GAGVSQTPSNKVTEKGKYVELRCDPISGHTALYWYRQSLGQGPEFLIYFQGTGAADDSGLPNDRFFAVRPEGSVSTLKIQRTERGDSAVYLCASSLVPGGLETQYFGPGTRLLVL.

The chain has TRBV29-1 and TRBJ2-3, with a possible D match to TRBD1 (6 bases). The CDR3 is 13 residues long. The V end was cut by 7 bases, the J end by 4 bases, with 15 bases between. The V gene's germline CDR1 is SQVTM and CDR2 ANQGSEA. Here the CDR3 DNA reads TGCAGCGACTCACAGGGAAAGGCAGATACGCAGTATTTT. Protein product: CSDSQGKADTQYF.

This chain links TRBV5-1 with TRBJ2-7; D perhaps matches TRBD2 (5 bases). Trimming took 2 bases from V and 3 from J, leaving 12 bases between them. The germline V gene has CDR1 SGHRS and CDR2 YFSETQ. This CDR3 comprises 14 residues. The CDR3, as DNA: TGCGCCAGCAGCTTCCTCAGCGGTTTCTACGAGCAGTACTTC. The encoded protein is CASSFLSGFYEQYF.

The gene calls are TRBV9 and TRBJ1-4; maybe TRBD1 (6 bases). Germline loops: CDR1 SGDLS, CDR2 YYNGEE. This CDR3 is 15 amino acids long. Trimming removed 3 bases at V and 5 bases at J, with 14 bases between. Written as DNA, the CDR3 is TGTGCCAGCAGCGAGGGGGGGAGGATCAATGAAAAACTGTTTTTT. It codes for CASSEGGRINEKLFF. Looking up the rest from reference TRBV9 and TRBJ1-4 gives the full variable domain: DSGVTQTPKHLITATGQRVTLRCSPRSGDLSVYWYQQSLDQGLQFLIQYYNGEERAKGNILERFSAQQFPDLHSELNLSSLELGDSALYFCASSEGGRINEKLFFGSGTQLSVL.

The genes are TRBV4-2 and TRBJ1-5; D is perhaps TRBD1 (6 bases). CDR1 and CDR2 (germline): LGHNA, YNFKEQ. This CDR3 region has 14 residues. V lost 0 bases, J lost 6 bases, and 9 bases lay in between. In DNA form, the CDR3 reads TGTGCCAGCAGCCAAGACAGGGGAAGTCAGCCCCAGCATTTT. This encodes CASSQDRGSQPQHF.

The genes are TRBV5-4 and TRBJ2-7; D may be TRBD2 (5 bases). Trimming cost V 1 base and J 0 bases, with 8 bases left between them. Germline V gene data show CDR1 as SGHNT and CDR2 as YYREEE (reference sequence). The CDR3 loop spans 14 amino acids. CDR3 nucleotide sequence: TGTGCCAGCAGCTTGTCGGGGAGCTCCTACGAGCAGTACTTC. As protein: CASSLSGSSYEQYF.

This chain connects TRBV3-1 (or the pseudogene TRBV3-2) to TRBJ1-1; D is uncertain. The germline V and J ends were trimmed by 5 bases and 8 bases, with 12 bases remaining between them. Germline V gene data show CDR1 as LGHDT and CDR2 as YNNKEL (reference sequence). The CDR3 covers 12 residues. CDR3: CASSSIPGEAFF. The CDR3 bases are TGTGCCAGCAGCAGTATCCCCGGGGAAGCTTTCTTT.

V gene TRBV30 combines with J gene TRBJ2-1; D is undetermined. CDR1 is GTSNPN, CDR2 SVGIG, per germline (reference sequence). The V end was cut by 2 bases, the J end by 8 bases, with 7 bases between. This CDR3 comprises 11 residues. This CDR3 is CAWSLQDEQFF. Written as DNA, the CDR3 is TGTGCCTGGAGTCTTCAGGATGAGCAGTTCTTC.

The V call is TRBV2, the J call TRBJ2-7, with 9 bases aligning to TRBD1. The length of the CDR3 is 14 residues. Trimming took 10 bases from V and 6 from J; bases not matched to a gene: 13. Germline CDR1 reads SNHLY; CDR2 reads FYNNEI. In DNA form, the CDR3 reads TGTGCCACCCTGGGGTGGGACAGGGTCCCCGAGCAGTACTTC. It yields the protein CATLGWDRVPEQYF.

V and J are TRBV6-6 and TRBJ1-1; TRBD1 might be the D (5 bases). The V gene's germline CDR1 is MNHNY and CDR2 SVGAGI (reference sequence). This CDR3 is 15 amino acids long. Trimming took off 0 bases at V and 5 bases at J, with 13 bases between the two ends. CDR3 amino acids: CASSYSSEGSTEAFF. As DNA, the CDR3 is TGTGCCAGCAGTTACTCGTCGGAGGGGTCGACTGAAGCTTTCTTT.

This rearrangement joins TRBV5-6 to TRBJ2-4, with D possibly being TRBD2 (6 bases). The CDR3 length is 17 residues. Trimming left V 4 bases short and J 4 bases short, with 21 bases between. The V gene's germline CDR1 is SGHDT and CDR2 YYEEEE. CDR3 nucleotide sequence: TGTGCCAGCAGCCCTAACCTCCCCCGGGGACTTAAAAACATTCAGTACTTC. As protein: CASSPNLPRGLKNIQYF.